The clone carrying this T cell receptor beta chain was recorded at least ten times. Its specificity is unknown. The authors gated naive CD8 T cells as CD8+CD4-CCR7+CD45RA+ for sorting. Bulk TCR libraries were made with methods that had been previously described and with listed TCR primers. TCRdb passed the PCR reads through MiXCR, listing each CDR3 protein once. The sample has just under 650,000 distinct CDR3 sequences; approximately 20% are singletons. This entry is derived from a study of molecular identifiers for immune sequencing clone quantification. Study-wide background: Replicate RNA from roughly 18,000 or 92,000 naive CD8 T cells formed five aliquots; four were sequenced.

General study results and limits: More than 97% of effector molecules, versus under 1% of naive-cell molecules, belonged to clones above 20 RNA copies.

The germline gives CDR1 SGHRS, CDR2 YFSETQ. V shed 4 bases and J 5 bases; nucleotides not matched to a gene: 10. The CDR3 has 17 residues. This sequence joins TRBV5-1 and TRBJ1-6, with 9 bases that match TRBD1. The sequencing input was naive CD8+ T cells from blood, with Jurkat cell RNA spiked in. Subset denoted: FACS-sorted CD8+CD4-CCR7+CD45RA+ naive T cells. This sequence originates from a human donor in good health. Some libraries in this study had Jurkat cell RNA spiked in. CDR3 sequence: CASSAGTGMINNSPLHF. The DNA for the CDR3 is TGCGCCAGCAGCGCCGGGACAGGGATGATAAATAATTCACCCCTCCACTTT.